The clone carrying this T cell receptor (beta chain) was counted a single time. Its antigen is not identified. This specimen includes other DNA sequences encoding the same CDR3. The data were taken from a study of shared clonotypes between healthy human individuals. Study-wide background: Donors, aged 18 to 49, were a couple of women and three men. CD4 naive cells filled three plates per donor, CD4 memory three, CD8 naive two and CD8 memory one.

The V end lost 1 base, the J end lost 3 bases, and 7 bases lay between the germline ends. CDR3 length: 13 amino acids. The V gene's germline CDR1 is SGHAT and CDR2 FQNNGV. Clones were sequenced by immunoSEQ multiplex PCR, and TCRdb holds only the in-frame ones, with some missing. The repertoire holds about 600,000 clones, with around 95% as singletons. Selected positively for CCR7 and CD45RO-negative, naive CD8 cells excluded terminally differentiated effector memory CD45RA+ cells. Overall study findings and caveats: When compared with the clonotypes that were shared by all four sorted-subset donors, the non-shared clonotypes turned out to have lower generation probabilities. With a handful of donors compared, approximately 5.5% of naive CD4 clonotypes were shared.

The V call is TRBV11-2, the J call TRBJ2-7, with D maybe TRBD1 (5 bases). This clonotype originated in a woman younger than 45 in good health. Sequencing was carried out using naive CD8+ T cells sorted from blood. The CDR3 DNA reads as TGTGCCAGCAGCTTAGGGACATACTACGAGCAGTACTTC. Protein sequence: CASSLGTYYEQYF.